This entry features one T cell receptor beta chain sequence. These data are taken from a study of T cell responses to AZD1222 COVID-19 vaccine. Trimming at V came to 7 bases and at J to 7 bases, leaving 4 bases not matched to a gene. The CDR3 is 13 amino acids. CDR1 and CDR2 from the germline V gene are KGHDR and SFDVKD. This table comes from immunoSEQ multiplex PCR, and its TCRdb copy is limited to in-frame clones, with some not included. The sample holds over 100,000 clones, approximately 85% seen once. The clonotype originates from an adult who received the MenACWY meningococcal vaccine as a control. The chain carries TRBV24-1 and TRBJ2-4; the match to TRBD1 covers 9 bases. This specimen consisted of peripheral blood, obtained 28 days after the second dose of the MenACWY control vaccine. The DNA of the CDR3 is TGTGCCACCAGCCCCGGGACAGGGAACATTCAGTACTTC. Its protein product is CATSPGTGNIQYF.